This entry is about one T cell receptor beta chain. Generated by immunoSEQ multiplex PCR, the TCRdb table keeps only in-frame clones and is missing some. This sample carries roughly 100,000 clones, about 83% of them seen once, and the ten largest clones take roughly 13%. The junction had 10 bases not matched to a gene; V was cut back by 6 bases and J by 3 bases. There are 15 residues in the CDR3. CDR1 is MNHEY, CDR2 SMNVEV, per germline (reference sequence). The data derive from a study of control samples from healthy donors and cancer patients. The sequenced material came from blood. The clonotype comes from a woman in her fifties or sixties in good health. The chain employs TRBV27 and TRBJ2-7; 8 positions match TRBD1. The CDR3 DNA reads TGTGCCAGCAGGTTACAGGGGGGACGTTTCTACGAGCAGTACTTC. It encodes CASRLQGGRFYEQYF.